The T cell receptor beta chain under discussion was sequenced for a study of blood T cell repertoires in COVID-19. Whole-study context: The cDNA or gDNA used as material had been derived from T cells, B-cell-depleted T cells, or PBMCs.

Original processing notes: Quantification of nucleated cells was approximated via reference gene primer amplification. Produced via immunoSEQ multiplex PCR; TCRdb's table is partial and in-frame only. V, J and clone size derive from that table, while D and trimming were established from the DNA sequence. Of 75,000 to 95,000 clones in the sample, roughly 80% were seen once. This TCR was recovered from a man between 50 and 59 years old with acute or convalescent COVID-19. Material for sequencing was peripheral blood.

The CDR3 bases are TGTGCCACCAGTGCCGCTGGGGCAGGGGGCAATGAGCAGTTCTTC. This codes for CATSAAGAGGNEQFF. This chain uses TRBV24-1 with TRBJ2-1, with 7 bases fitting TRBD1. The V gene's germline CDR1 is KGHDR and CDR2 SFDVKD. Trimming removed 5 bases from V and 6 bases from J; junction bases left unmatched: 9. The CDR3 runs 15 residues.